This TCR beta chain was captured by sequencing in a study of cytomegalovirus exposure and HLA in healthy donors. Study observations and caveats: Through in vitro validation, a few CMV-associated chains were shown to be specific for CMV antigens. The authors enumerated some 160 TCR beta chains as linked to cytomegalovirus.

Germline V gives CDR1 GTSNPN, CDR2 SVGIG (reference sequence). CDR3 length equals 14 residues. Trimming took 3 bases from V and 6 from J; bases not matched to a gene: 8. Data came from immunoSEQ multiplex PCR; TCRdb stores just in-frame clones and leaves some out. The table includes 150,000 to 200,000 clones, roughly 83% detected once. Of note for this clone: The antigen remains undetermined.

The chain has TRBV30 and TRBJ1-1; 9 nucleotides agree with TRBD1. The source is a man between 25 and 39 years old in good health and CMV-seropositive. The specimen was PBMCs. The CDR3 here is CAWRGLQGAAEAFF. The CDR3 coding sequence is TGTGCCTGGAGGGGTCTACAGGGGGCAGCTGAAGCTTTCTTT. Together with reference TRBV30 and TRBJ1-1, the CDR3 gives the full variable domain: SQTIHQWPATLVQPVGSPLSLECTVEGTSNPNLYWYRQAAGRGLQLLFYSVGIGQISSEVPQNLSASRPQDRQFILSSKKLLLSDSGFYLCAWRGLQGAAEAFFGQGTRLTVV.